These 22 T cell receptor beta chains were all obtained from the same sample, sequenced in a study of cytomegalovirus exposure and HLA in healthy donors. PCR primers comprised 60 Vbeta and 13 Jbeta primers. TCRdb's table, derived via immunoSEQ multiplex PCR, lists solely in-frame clones and lacks some. The data hold about 110,000 clones, with over 80% observed a single time. Sequencing was performed on PBMCs. Receptors were obtained from a man aged 25-45 years in good health and CMV-seropositive.

The chain is built from TRBV2 and TRBJ2-7, with D uncertain. This CDR3 has 14 amino acids. The V gene's germline CDR1 is SNHLY and CDR2 FYNNEI. The V and J ends lost 1 base and 0 bases respectively, with 7 bases between them. DNA for the CDR3: TGTGCCAGCAGTGAAGGTCCAGTCTCCTACGAGCAGTACTTC. Its translation: CASSEGPVSYEQYF.

The V gene is TRBV6-1, the J gene TRBJ2-7; D is possibly TRBD1 (5 bases). This CDR3 comprises 11 residues. The germline CDR1 and CDR2 sequences are MNHNS and SASEGT. The V gene lost 8 bases and the J gene lost 3 bases, with 8 bases spanning the gap. In DNA form, the CDR3 reads TGTGCCAGCCGACAGAGCTACGAGCAGTACTTC. Protein product: CASRQSYEQYF.

V and J are TRBV6-1 and TRBJ1-1, with a tentative D call TRBD1 (5 bases). CDR3 size: 13 residues. Per the germline V gene, CDR1 is MNHNS and CDR2 is SASEGT. Trimming removed 6 bases at V and 7 bases at J, with 15 bases between. CDR3 DNA: TGTGCCAGCAGAGTCCAGGGTTGGCGTGAAGCTTTCTTT. This translates into CASRVQGWREAFF.

The rearrangement links TRBV5-1 to TRBJ2-7; 9 bases are a match to TRBD2. The CDR3 runs 16 residues. Losses at the gene ends were 2 bases for V and 3 bases for J; bases not matched to a gene: 9. The germline gives CDR1 SGHRS, CDR2 YFSETQ. CDR3 DNA sequence: TGCGCCAGCAGCTTCGGAGCGGGGGGAGCTGGCTACGAGCAGTACTTC. Translating gives CASSFGAGGAGYEQYF.

This chain uses TRBV7-9 with TRBJ1-1, with D possibly matching TRBD1 (6 bases). The CDR3 has 16 amino acids. Deletions cut 5 bases from V and 3 bases from J, with 19 bases between. Germline V CDR1 and CDR2: SEHNR, FQNEAQ (reference sequence). CDR3 nucleotides: TGTGCCAGCAGCCCCTTGGCCGAGACAGGTTACACTGAAGCTTTCTTT. Its protein is CASSPLAETGYTEAFF.

The chain has TRBV7-9 and TRBJ1-1; no clear D gene. V shed 5 bases and J shed 5 bases, with 18 bases lying between them. From germline, CDR1 is SEHNR and CDR2 FQNEAQ (reference sequence). This CDR3 contains 15 residues. CDR3 sequence (DNA): TGTGCCAGCAGCGCTTTACCGCTAAGAGGGACTGAAGCTTTCTTT. Residues: CASSALPLRGTEAFF.

This chain joins TRBV9 and TRBJ1-1; perhaps TRBD1 as D (5 bases). The CDR3 has 13 residues. The germline V gene has CDR1 SGDLS and CDR2 YYNGEE. Trimming left V 2 bases short and J 5 bases short, with 10 bases between. Written as DNA, the CDR3 is TGTGCCAGCAGCGTGGAAAGGGGTACTGAAGCTTTCTTT. This gives the protein CASSVERGTEAFF. The entire variable domain, with the rest obtained from reference TRBV9 and TRBJ1-1, is as follows: DSGVTQTPKHLITATGQRVTLRCSPRSGDLSVYWYQQSLDQGLQFLIQYYNGEERAKGNILERFSAQQFPDLHSELNLSSLELGDSALYFCASSVERGTEAFFGQGTRLTVV.

The chain carries TRBV7-9 and TRBJ2-1, with 8 bases matching TRBD1. The CDR3 loop spans 14 amino acids. The germline V gene has CDR1 SEHNR and CDR2 FQNEAQ (reference sequence). V shed 6 bases and J 4 bases; nucleotides not matched to a gene: 5. This CDR3 is CASRRDRYYNEQFF. The CDR3 nucleotides read TGTGCCAGCAGGCGGGACAGGTATTACAATGAGCAGTTCTTC.

V and J are TRBV7-3 and TRBJ2-3; 11 nucleotides line up with TRBD2. CDR3 length: 17 residues. J was trimmed by 0 bases and V by 5 bases; bases with no gene match: 7. Germline V gene data show CDR1 as SGHTA and CDR2 as FQGTGA. CDR3 amino acids: CASSAKLAGESTDTQYF. CDR3 DNA sequence: TGTGCCAGCAGCGCCAAACTAGCGGGGGAGAGCACAGATACGCAGTATTTT.

This rearrangement joins TRBV5-1 to TRBJ2-1; the match to TRBD1 covers 7 bases. This CDR3 spans 15 amino acids. Germline CDR1 reads SGHRS; CDR2 reads YFSETQ. Trimming cost V 5 bases and J 6 bases; bases outside gene matches: 11. CDR3 sequence reads: CASRFGQGVGNEQFF. CDR3 nucleotides: TGCGCCAGCAGGTTCGGGCAGGGGGTTGGCAATGAGCAGTTCTTC.

This chain joins TRBV7-9 and TRBJ2-1; maybe TRBD2 (5 bases). The CDR3 consists of 13 residues. V was clipped by 0 bases and J by 9 bases, with 9 bases between them. Looked up from germline, CDR1 is SEHNR and CDR2 is FQNEAQ (reference sequence). CDR3 loop: CASSLAIAGEQFF. The CDR3 DNA reads TGTGCCAGCAGCTTAGCGATTGCGGGTGAGCAGTTCTTC.

The gene calls are TRBV4-1 and TRBJ2-3; D ambiguous. The CDR3 sequence is 15 residues long. Germline CDR1 MGHRA, CDR2 YSYEKL. V lost 0 bases, J lost 4 bases, and 11 bases lay in between. Here the CDR3 DNA reads TGCGCCAGCAGCCAAGATCCCCTGGGCCCAGATACGCAGTATTTT. It specifies CASSQDPLGPDTQYF.

The chain combines TRBV7-8 with TRBJ2-2; 10 bases agree with TRBD2. The CDR3 consists of 18 residues. Looked up from germline, CDR1 is SGHVS and CDR2 is FQNEAQ. J was trimmed by 4 bases and V by 5 bases; bases with no gene match: 13. The CDR3 protein is CASSPRGSGGFATGELFF. The CDR3 coding sequence is TGTGCCAGCAGCCCCCGTGGTAGCGGGGGGTTTGCCACCGGGGAGCTGTTTTTT. Based on the CDR3 plus reference TRBV7-8 and TRBJ2-2, the full variable domain is GAGVSQSPRYKVAKRGQDVALRCDPISGHVSLFWYQQALGQGPEFLTYFQNEAQLDKSGLPSDRFFAERPEGSVSTLKIQRTQQEDSAVYLCASSPRGSGGFATGELFFGEGSRLTVL.

This sequence joins TRBV27 and TRBJ2-2; D gene unclear. Per the germline V gene, CDR1 is MNHEY and CDR2 is SMNVEV (reference sequence). The germline V and J ends were trimmed by 6 bases and 2 bases, with 4 bases remaining between them. This CDR3 has 12 amino acids. The CDR3 DNA reads as TGTGCCAGCAGCTATAACACCGGGGAGCTGTTTTTT. Residues: CASSYNTGELFF.

The rearrangement joins TRBV19 to TRBJ2-7; D is possibly TRBD2 (5 bases). Germline V gene data show CDR1 as LNHDA and CDR2 as SQIVND (reference sequence). This CDR3 contains 17 residues. The V end lost 5 bases, the J end lost 3 bases, and 23 bases lay between the germline ends. This CDR3 reads CASSPGRGRAVYYEQYF. CDR3 nucleotide sequence: TGTGCCAGTAGTCCCGGCCGGGGTAGGGCAGTCTACTACGAGCAGTACTTC.

This sequence joins TRBV20-1 and TRBJ2-1; D unresolved. V was shortened by 6 bases and J by 8 bases, with 11 bases between the two germline ends. Germline V gives CDR1 DFQATT, CDR2 SNEGSKA (reference sequence). The CDR3 is 11 amino acids. The CDR3 here is CSAAAPDEQFF. CDR3 nucleotides: TGCAGTGCCGCGGCCCCAGATGAGCAGTTCTTC.

The V call is TRBV27, the J call TRBJ1-6, with TRBD1 identical over 7 bases. Germline trimming cut 7 bases from V and 8 bases from J; bases unmatched to any gene: 5. Germline V gene data show CDR1 as MNHEY and CDR2 as SMNVEV (reference sequence). This CDR3 region has 13 residues. The CDR3 spells CASMRDRDSPLHF. CDR3 in DNA: TGTGCCAGCATGAGGGACAGAGATTCACCCCTCCACTTT.

The chain employs TRBV23-1 and TRBJ1-5, with 7 bases identical to TRBD1. TRBV23-1 falls under the ORF class, with uncertain function. V gave up 3 bases and J gave up 7 bases; unmatched junction bases: 6. CDR3 length equals 14 residues. CDR3 in DNA: TGCGCCAGCAGTCATTCGACAGGGAGACAGCCCCAGCATTTT. This encodes CASSHSTGRQPQHF.

The count of this clone is one. V usage is TRBV6-1 and J usage is TRBJ2-1, with 13 positions matching TRBD2. The J segment lost 10 bases and the V segment lost 4 bases, leaving 4 bases of the junction unmatched. The CDR3 loop spans 14 amino acids. CDR1 MNHNS and CDR2 SASEGT come from the germline V gene. Here the CDR3 reads CASSGLAGGEEQFF. The CDR3 DNA is TGTGCCAGCAGTGGACTAGCGGGGGGTGAGGAGCAGTTCTTC.

The J gene is TRBJ2-5, the V gene TRBV6-5; a weak D match, TRBD2 (5 bases). Between the trimmed V and J ends, which lost 6 bases and 10 bases, there was a span of 18 bases. The CDR3 spans 13 residues. Germline V gene lookup returns CDR1 MNHEY and CDR2 SVGAGI. The DNA for the CDR3 is TGTGCCAGCAGAGTTGGACCGAAAGAGGGCCAGTACTTC. This gives the protein CASRVGPKEGQYF.

This clone came up once. The gene calls are TRBV18 and TRBJ2-7, with a weak D call TRBD1 (5 bases). The CDR3 consists of 13 residues. Germline V lookup: CDR1 KGHSH, CDR2 LQKENI. The germline V and J ends were trimmed by 1 base and 4 bases, with 8 bases remaining between them. CDR3 region: CASSPQAGYEQYF. Written as DNA, the CDR3 is TGTGCCAGCTCACCACAGGCAGGGTACGAGCAGTACTTC.

The chain carries TRBV29-1 and TRBJ1-2; a possible D gene is TRBD1 (6 bases). The germline V and J ends were trimmed by 8 bases and 4 bases, with 20 bases remaining between them. Germline-derived CDR1 and CDR2 are SQVTM and ANQGSEA. The CDR3 loop spans 14 amino acids. The CDR3 region is CSSEPQGIGYGYTF. In DNA, the CDR3 is TGCAGCTCCGAACCCCAGGGGATAGGCTATGGCTACACCTTC.